A single sample gave rise to the 29 T cell receptor beta chains below, sequenced in a study of T cell responses to AZD1222 COVID-19 vaccine (dated by TCRdb to about 2021). The time point label, read with the paper, signifies: baseline before first vaccination. Library creation used the immunoSEQ multiplex PCR assay. TCRdb took this table from immuneACCESS and kept in-frame rearrangements with V and J called. Such tables lack part of the clones; where checked against another copy, unresolved V genes explain under half of the gap, and the rest is unexplained. The sample table lists about 180,000 clones, about 90% of them with a count of one. The top ten constitute around 7.9% of the sample. This material consisted of peripheral blood, taken on day 0 of AZD1222 vaccination. Receptors originate from an adult in good health.

The chain couples TRBV9 to TRBJ1-3; a weak D match, TRBD1 (5 bases). Deletions cut 4 bases from V and 2 bases from J, with 16 bases between. CDR3 size: 16 residues. In germline, CDR1 is SGDLS, CDR2 YYNGEE. CDR3 amino acids: CASSPGKGYTGNTIYF. The CDR3 DNA reads as TGTGCCAGCAGCCCAGGGAAGGGTTATACTGGAAACACCATATATTTT.

CDR3 in amino acids: CASSLGRGPSYGYTF. The CDR3 DNA follows: TGCGCCAGCAGCTTGGGAAGGGGCCCTAGCTATGGCTACACCTTC. J is TRBJ1-2 and V is TRBV5-1; D may be TRBD1 (5 bases). CDR1 and CDR2 from the germline V gene are SGHRS and YFSETQ. Trimming took 0 bases from V and 4 from J, leaving 13 bases between them. The CDR3 is made up of 15 amino acids.

The chain couples TRBV5-1 to TRBJ2-7; D is perhaps TRBD2 (5 bases). CDR1 SGHRS and CDR2 YFSETQ come from the germline V gene. V dropped 2 bases and J dropped 1 base, with 7 bases sitting between them. The CDR3 runs 13 residues. DNA for the CDR3: TGCGCCAGCAGCTTTGAGGGTTCCTACGAGCAGTACTTC. It codes for CASSFEGSYEQYF.

V and J are TRBV11-2 and TRBJ2-2; D is ambiguous. CDR1 and CDR2 (germline): SGHAT, FQNNGV. The length of the CDR3 is 17 residues. Trimming took off 3 bases at V and 3 bases at J, with 17 bases between the two ends. CDR3 DNA: TGTGCCAGCAGCTTTAGCCCTATAGTGGTTTACACCGGGGAGCTGTTTTTT. This gives the protein CASSFSPIVVYTGELFF.

In this sample, this clone turned up a few times. The V gene is TRBV5-5, the J gene TRBJ2-5, with 8 positions matching TRBD2. Germline trimming cut 1 base from V and 4 bases from J; bases unmatched to any gene: 9. CDR3 size: 16 residues. Germline V gives CDR1 SGHKS, CDR2 YYEKEE (reference sequence). CDR3: CASSLFARGLVETQYF. The CDR3, as DNA: TGTGCCAGCAGCTTGTTCGCCCGGGGACTAGTAGAGACCCAGTACTTC.

This clone was observed a handful of times. The sample has other DNA sequences that encode this CDR3 too. The genes are TRBV9 and TRBJ1-4, with 7 positions matching TRBD1. CDR1 SGDLS and CDR2 YYNGEE come from the germline V gene. V lost 1 base to trimming and J lost 6 bases; unmatched junction nucleotides: 3. This CDR3 region has 14 residues. The CDR3 DNA reads as TGTGCCAGCAGCGTAACAGGGGAGGATGAAAAACTGTTTTTT. This sequence encodes CASSVTGEDEKLFF.

This chain connects TRBV7-3 to TRBJ1-6, with TRBD1 identical over 7 bases. After removal of 1 base from V and 6 bases from J, the junction contained 3 bases not matched to a gene. Per germline, CDR1 SGHTA and CDR2 FQGTGA. The CDR3 is 15 amino acids. The CDR3 here is CASSLRQGGNSPLHF. CDR3 in DNA: TGTGCCAGCAGCTTAAGACAGGGAGGTAATTCACCCCTCCACTTT.

This chain uses TRBV10-2 with TRBJ2-7; 7 nucleotides line up with TRBD1. Germline CDR1 and CDR2: WSHSY and SAAADI. This CDR3 is 13 amino acids long. V dropped 6 bases and J dropped 0; count of bases not matched to a gene: 2. The CDR3 bases are TGCGCCAGCAGCGGGGACAGCTCCTACGAGCAGTACTTC. As protein: CASSGDSSYEQYF.

V and J are TRBV27 and TRBJ1-2; D not resolved. Deletions cut 2 bases from V and 5 bases from J, with 12 bases between. From germline, CDR1 is MNHEY and CDR2 SMNVEV (reference sequence). CDR3 length equals 14 residues. CDR3 sequence (DNA): TGTGCCAGCAGTTTAGACATTCGAGGATATGGCTACACCTTC. The encoded protein is CASSLDIRGYGYTF.

The chain carries TRBV10-3 and TRBJ2-7, with D uncertain. CDR1 ENHRY and CDR2 SYGVKD come from the germline V gene. The CDR3 contains 14 residues. Trimming removed 2 bases at V and 0 bases at J, with 8 bases between. This chain's CDR3 is CAISEPYYSYEQYF. In nucleotides, the CDR3 is TGTGCCATCAGTGAGCCCTACTACTCCTACGAGCAGTACTTC.

The rearrangement links TRBV27 to TRBJ1-2; D possibly corresponds to TRBD1 (6 bases). Germline loops: CDR1 MNHEY, CDR2 SMNVEV (reference sequence). The CDR3 consists of 13 residues. Trimming removed 9 bases from V and 1 base from J, with 12 bases in between. Here the CDR3 reads CASRDTDNYGYTF. CDR3 nucleotide sequence: TGTGCCAGTAGGGACACGGATAACTATGGCTACACCTTC.

The chain employs TRBV4-2 and TRBJ2-1; D uncertain. The V end lost 0 bases, the J end lost 5 bases, and 11 bases lay between the germline ends. CDR3 length: 15 residues. From germline, CDR1 is LGHNA and CDR2 YNFKEQ. In nucleotides, the CDR3 is TGTGCCAGCAGCCAAGACATGAGAGGAAACAATGAGCAGTTCTTC. The encoded protein is CASSQDMRGNNEQFF.

The gene calls are TRBV7-2 and TRBJ2-4, with D perhaps TRBD1 (5 bases). This CDR3 contains 16 residues. With 1 base removed from V and 6 bases from J, the gap between germline ends came to 16 bases. CDR1 is SGHTA, CDR2 FQGNSA, per germline. This CDR3 is CASSLVLSLRGNIQYF. The DNA for the CDR3 is TGTGCCAGCAGCTTAGTTCTGTCGTTAAGGGGAAACATTCAGTACTTC.

The rearrangement links TRBV2 to TRBJ1-4; 9 bases fit TRBD1. V was pared by 2 bases and J by 5 bases, with 3 bases of the junction left unmatched. This CDR3 region has 15 residues. Germline V gives CDR1 SNHLY, CDR2 FYNNEI. The DNA for the CDR3 is TGTGCCAGCAGTGAAACCGGGACAGGGAATGAAAAACTGTTTTTT. It yields the protein CASSETGTGNEKLFF.

About this clone: In the same sample, other DNA sequences code for this CDR3. This chain connects TRBV27 to TRBJ1-5; 8 nucleotides align to TRBD1. The germline V gene encodes CDR1 MNHEY and CDR2 SMNVEV (reference sequence). CDR3 length equals 15 residues. J was trimmed by 2 bases and V by 4 bases; bases with no gene match: 4. In DNA form, the CDR3 reads TGTGCCAGCAGTTCCGGGACAGGAGGCAATCAGCCCCAGCATTTT. Translated, it gives CASSSGTGGNQPQHF.

This rearrangement joins TRBV11-2 to TRBJ2-7; the match to TRBD2 covers 8 bases. The trim removed 2 bases at V and 1 base at J, leaving 4 bases unmatched. This CDR3 region has 15 residues. CDR1 SGHAT and CDR2 FQNNGV come from the germline V gene. This CDR3 is CASSLPSGRSYEQYF. The CDR3 DNA reads TGTGCCAGCAGCTTACCTAGCGGGCGTTCCTACGAGCAGTACTTC.

The CDR3: CASSVGGIGYGYTF. As DNA, the CDR3 is TGTGCCAGCAGCGTAGGGGGGATTGGATATGGCTACACCTTC. The chain is built from TRBV9 and TRBJ1-2, with D possibly matching TRBD1 (5 bases). There are 14 residues in the CDR3. Germline-derived CDR1 and CDR2 are SGDLS and YYNGEE. V lost 0 bases to trimming and J lost 5 bases, with 11 bases between them.

This chain uses TRBV7-3 with TRBJ2-3; 14 nucleotides align to TRBD2. The CDR3 sequence is 20 residues long. CDR1 is SGHTA, CDR2 FQGTGA, per germline. V shed 0 bases, J shed 0 bases, and the junction held 8 bases outside the gene matches. CDR3 amino acids: CASSLTGTSGGPASTDTQYF. CDR3 in DNA: TGTGCCAGCAGCTTAACGGGGACTAGCGGGGGACCCGCTAGCACAGATACGCAGTATTTT.

The CDR3 protein is CASRSDTNTEAFF. The CDR3 nucleotides are TGTGCCAGCAGGTCGGACACAAACACTGAAGCTTTCTTT. J is TRBJ1-1 and V is TRBV5-5; TRBD1 might be the D (5 bases). Deletions cut 5 bases from V and 2 bases from J, with 10 bases between. The CDR3 contains 13 residues. Germline V lookup: CDR1 SGHKS, CDR2 YYEKEE (reference sequence).

The chain couples TRBV12-3 or TRBV12-4 to TRBJ2-3, with no clear D. The CDR3 runs 13 residues. Deletions cut 6 bases from V and 5 bases from J, with 12 bases between. The CDR3: CASSLIKVDTQYF. CDR3 nucleotides: TGTGCCAGCAGCCTAATAAAAGTAGATACGCAGTATTTT.

This chain joins TRBV6-5 and TRBJ2-2; the D is unclear. CDR1 is MNHEY and CDR2 is SVGAGI in the germline V gene. V gave up 8 bases and J gave up 5 bases, with 15 bases separating them. The length of the CDR3 is 14 residues. DNA of the CDR3: TGTGCCAGCGACCGGACCACCGGGACCGGGGAGCTGTTTTTT. It encodes CASDRTTGTGELFF.

This clone appeared once. The J gene is TRBJ2-7, the V gene TRBV5-4; either TRBD1 or TRBD2 may fit D (5 bases each). Trimming shortened V by 0 bases and J by 5 bases, and 12 bases separated the two germline ends. Looked up from germline, CDR1 is SGHNT and CDR2 is YYREEE (reference sequence). The CDR3 sequence is 14 residues long. DNA of the CDR3: TGTGCCAGCAGCTTGGGGGGACGGAGAGACGAGCAGTACTTC. It translates to CASSLGGRRDEQYF.

The rearrangement links TRBV27 to TRBJ2-2; D is uncertain. V dropped 6 bases and J dropped 0 bases, with 8 bases sitting between them. CDR1 is MNHEY and CDR2 is SMNVEV in the germline V gene (reference sequence). This CDR3 spans 14 amino acids. CDR3 sequence: CASRLGPNTGELFF. The CDR3 DNA is TGTGCCAGCAGGCTCGGACCGAACACCGGGGAGCTGTTTTTT.

The rearrangement uses TRBV18 and TRBJ1-4, with TRBD1 identical over 7 bases. The CDR3 consists of 15 residues. V trimming: 0 bases; J trimming: 8 bases; junction bases outside the gene matches: 6. Germline CDR1 reads KGHSH; CDR2 reads LQKENI. CDR3 loop: CASSPPKGAGEKLFF. The CDR3 DNA sequence: TGTGCCAGCTCACCACCGAAGGGGGCGGGAGAAAAACTGTTTTTT. Using reference TRBV18 and TRBJ1-4 for the parts outside the CDR3, the full variable domain is NAGVMQNPRHLVRRRGQEARLRCSPMKGHSHVYWYRQLPEEGLKFMVYLQKENIIDESGMPKERFSAEFPKEGPSILRIQQVVRGDSAAYFCASSPPKGAGEKLFFGSGTQLSVL.

The chain links TRBV7-9 to TRBJ2-1; D possibly corresponds to TRBD2 (5 bases). This CDR3 contains 12 residues. Germline V gives CDR1 SEHNR, CDR2 FQNEAQ (reference sequence). Trimming left V 3 bases short and J 9 bases short, with 9 bases between. Written as DNA, the CDR3 is TGTGCCAGCAGCTTGGACTCACGTGAGCAGTTCTTC. Translated: CASSLDSREQFF. Full variable domain (missing parts from reference TRBV7-9 and TRBJ2-1): DTGVSQNPRHKITKRGQNVTFRCDPISEHNRLYWYRQTLGQGPEFLTYFQNEAQLEKSRLLSDRFSAERPKGSFSTLEIQRTEQGDSAMYLCASSLDSREQFFGPGTRLTVL.

The chain combines TRBV5-6 with TRBJ2-1; TRBD1 matches at 7 bases. The CDR3 covers 15 residues. The J segment lost 4 bases and the V segment lost 4 bases, leaving 8 bases of the junction unmatched. The V gene's germline CDR1 is SGHDT and CDR2 YYEEEE. CDR3 region: CASSRPGQSYNEQFF. The CDR3 DNA reads as TGTGCCAGCAGCCGTCCGGGACAGAGTTACAATGAGCAGTTCTTC.

The J gene is TRBJ1-2, the V gene TRBV7-2, with D maybe TRBD1 (5 bases). V was shortened by 1 base and J by 6 bases, with 12 bases between the two germline ends. The CDR3 spans 14 residues. Per germline, CDR1 SGHTA and CDR2 FQGNSA. CDR3: CASSLVSGENGYTF. The CDR3 DNA reads TGTGCCAGCAGCTTAGTTTCGGGGGAAAATGGCTACACCTTC. Filled out from reference TRBV7-2 and TRBJ1-2, the complete variable domain reads GAGVSQSPSNKVTEKGKDVELRCDPISGHTALYWYRQSLGQGLEFLIYFQGNSAPDKSGLPSDRFSAERTGGSVSTLTIQRTQQEDSAVYLCASSLVSGENGYTFGSGTRLTVV.

This chain joins TRBV10-2 and TRBJ2-7, with D uncertain. This CDR3 is 13 amino acids long. V was clipped by 7 bases and J by 3 bases, with 13 bases between them. Germline V CDR1 and CDR2: WSHSY, SAAADI. This chain's CDR3 is CASMRTGLYEQYF. CDR3 sequence (DNA): TGCGCCAGCATGCGGACGGGTCTCTACGAGCAGTACTTC.

The gene calls are TRBV4-2 and TRBJ2-3; 7 bases match TRBD1. Losses at the gene ends were 1 base for V and 2 bases for J; bases not matched to a gene: 3. The CDR3 sequence is 15 residues long. From germline, CDR1 is LGHNA and CDR2 YNFKEQ. CDR3 residues: CASSQAGTVTDTQYF. The DNA of the CDR3 is TGTGCCAGCAGCCAAGCCGGGACAGTCACAGATACGCAGTATTTT.